This T cell receptor (beta chain) originates from a study of blood T cell repertoires in COVID-19. The germline V and J ends were trimmed by 2 bases and 0 bases, with 10 bases remaining between them. This CDR3 comprises 15 residues. Germline CDR1 SEHNR, CDR2 FQNEAQ (reference sequence). Profiling relied on immunoSEQ multiplex PCR, and the TCRdb table lists in-frame clones only, not all of them. This repertoire shows 650,000 to 800,000 clones, over 80% found once; its top ten account for roughly 0.26%. Sequenced: peripheral blood. This chain joins TRBV7-9 and TRBJ1-1; D unresolved. The clonotype originates from a woman aged 18-29 years with acute or convalescent COVID-19. The chain's CDR3 is CASSLLAALNTEAFF. The CDR3 region has the DNA TGTGCCAGCAGCTTATTGGCGGCTTTGAACACTGAAGCTTTCTTT.